These T cell receptor beta chains were read from a single sample in a study of shared clonotypes between healthy human individuals. Generated by immunoSEQ multiplex PCR, the TCRdb table keeps only in-frame clones and is missing some. The sample comprises about a million clones, 60% to 80% of which are singletons, and roughly 1.5% rests with the top ten. The sample comprised memory CD4+ T cells sorted from blood. The receptor source for this set is a man aged 18 to 35 in good health. Each CDR3 is given with its conserved first and last residue. D genes are given only for firm matches. Some rows mark clone size as missing; the rest say once, few, many or name a class of expanded clone.

TRBJ1-1 | 15 | NA | NA | TRBV27 | TGTGCCAGCAGAGTGGGGCAGGAGGCAGCCTACGAAGCTTTCTTT | CASRVGQEAAYEAFF
TRBJ2-4 | 15 | NA | NA | TRBV27 | TGTGCCAGCAGCCCGTTCCGGGGGTGGGGAAACATTCAGTACTTC | CASSPFRGWGNIQYF
TRBJ1-2 | 14 | NA | NA | TRBV9 | TGTGCCAGCAGCTCGTGGACGGGGGCCTATGGCTACACCTTC | CASSSWTGAYGYTF
TRBJ2-7 | 15 | TRBD1 | once | TRBV5-1 | TGCGCCAGCAGCTTGGCCAGGGGGACGATTTTCGAGCAGTACTTC | CASSLARGTIFEQYF
TRBJ1-6 | 16 | NA | NA | TRBV4-3 | TGCGCCAGCAGCCTCGAGGCGGGTAGTTATAATTCACCCCTCCACTTT | CASSLEAGSYNSPLHF
TRBJ1-2 | 12 | NA | once | TRBV2 | TGTGCCAGCAGTGCTCAGGGTATTGGCTACACCTTC | CASSAQGIGYTF
TRBJ2-2 | 14 | NA | once | TRBV7-9 | TGTGCCAGCAGCTTCAGCGCGAACACCGGGGAGCTGTTTTTT | CASSFSANTGELFF
TRBJ1-4 | 17 | NA | NA | TRBV30 | TGTGCCTGGAGTGTACCCCCGCTCCGAGGCCCCAAGGAAAAACTGTTTTTT | CAWSVPPLRGPKEKLFF
TRBJ2-2 | 14 | TRBD1 | many | TRBV10-3 | TGTGCCATCATGAACCAGGGGGCTGTGGGGGAGCTGTTTTTT | CAIMNQGAVGELFF
TRBJ2-1 | 15 | NA | NA | TRBV5-8 | TGTGCCAGCAGCTACGGAAAGAGCGCCTACAATGAGCAGTTCTTC | CASSYGKSAYNEQFF
TRBJ2-7 | 16 | TRBD2 | few | TRBV5-1 | TGCGCCAGCAGCTTGGGAGCGGGGGGACAGAGTTACGAGCAGTACTTC | CASSLGAGGQSYEQYF
TRBJ2-1 | 15 | NA | NA | TRBV6-5 | TGTGCCAGCAGTTACCGAGGGGCACGGGTGGTTGAGCAGTTCTTC | CASSYRGARVVEQFF
TRBJ1-3 | 14 | TRBD1 | NA | TRBV30 | TGTGCCTGGGGGACAGGGCACTGGGGAAACACCATATATTTT | CAWGTGHWGNTIYF
TRBJ1-3 | 14 | NA | NA | TRBV30 | TGTGCCTGGAGTGAGGGAGGGTCAGGAAACACCATATATTTT | CAWSEGGSGNTIYF
TRBJ1-2 | 16 | TRBD1 | NA | TRBV7-2 | TGTGCCAGCCACTCCAGGGGGGTGGTGCGGGACTATGGCTACACCTTC | CASHSRGVVRDYGYTF
TRBJ1-2 | 15 | TRBD1 | NA | TRBV7-2 | TGTGCCAGCAGCCCTAGAACCGGGACAGGGGTTGGCTACACCTTC | CASSPRTGTGVGYTF
TRBJ2-7 | 16 | TRBD1 | once | TRBV6-4 | TGTGCCATCACCGACTCGGCCGGGACAGGGGGCTACGAGCAGTACTTC | CAITDSAGTGGYEQYF
TRBJ1-5 | 17 | TRBD1 | NA | TRBV23-1 | TGCGCCAGCAGGCCTAATCTTGACAGGGTGTACAATCAGCCCCAGCATTTT | CASRPNLDRVYNQPQHF
TRBJ2-1 | 13 | NA | few | TRBV4-1 | TGCGCCAGCAGCCGGGAAGCGGGTCGGGAGCAGTTCTTC | CASSREAGREQFF
TRBJ1-1 | 11 | NA | NA | TRBV11-2 | TGTGCCAGCAGCTTAGGCGGGGCGGCTTTCTTT | CASSLGGAAFF
TRBJ2-7 | 15 | TRBD1 | NA | TRBV11-1 | TGTGCCAGCAGCCGCGACAGGGGACATACCTACGAGCAGTACTTC | CASSRDRGHTYEQYF
TRBJ1-2 | 16 | TRBD1 | NA | TRBV2 | TGTGCCAGCAGTCCTGAGGGGACAGGGTGGAACTATGGCTACACCTTC | CASSPEGTGWNYGYTF
TRBJ1-2 | 12 | NA | NA | TRBV15 | TGTGCCACCAGCAGAGGAGGGGAGGGCTACACCTTC | CATSRGGEGYTF
TRBJ2-6 | 16 | TRBD1 | NA | TRBV5-4 | TGTGCCAGCGGGACAGGGGGCTTAACTGGGGCCAACGTCCTGACTTTC | CASGTGGLTGANVLTF
TRBJ1-1 | 13 | NA | NA | TRBV5-4 | TGTGCCAGCAGCCCTGTCAGTAGGACTGAAGCTTTCTTT | CASSPVSRTEAFF